One and the same sample provided the 3 T cell receptor beta chains below, sequenced in a study of human thymus T cells (dated by TCRdb to 2018 to 2020). Libraries were constructed by the immunoSEQ multiplex PCR assay. TCRdb stores this immuneACCESS table with in-frame sequences only. Part of the clones is absent; in the studies checked, under half of the shortfall reflects unresolved V genes, and no reason is known for the rest. The sample includes about 130,000 clones, with more than 90% observed a single time. The ten biggest clones cover 0.02% to 0.03% of the sample. Thymus tissue was collected as surgical resects that were removed during corrective cardiac surgery. The material sequenced was thymus tissue. The receptors were sampled from a boy younger than two with a congenital heart defect but otherwise immunologically healthy.

The chain combines TRBV7-2 with TRBJ2-3; D remains unclear. This CDR3 comprises 15 residues. V lost 7 bases, J lost 4 bases, and 18 bases lay in between. Germline lookup yields CDR1 SGHTA and CDR2 FQGNSA. The CDR3 spells CASTPLSGGADTQYF. Written as DNA, the CDR3 is TGTGCCAGCACCCCTTTGTCCGGCGGCGCAGATACGCAGTATTTT.

V usage is TRBV5-4 and J usage is TRBJ1-1; 7 bases map to TRBD1. The CDR3 extends over 13 amino acids. The germline CDR1 and CDR2 sequences are SGHNT and YYREEE (reference sequence). V dropped 6 bases and J dropped 3; count of bases not matched to a gene: 5. CDR3 protein: CASTTTGDTEAFF. CDR3 nucleotide sequence: TGTGCCAGCACCACCACAGGGGACACTGAAGCTTTCTTT.

The V and J genes are TRBV6-5 and TRBJ2-1; no definite D call. CDR1 is MNHEY and CDR2 is SVGAGI in the germline V gene. V was cut by 7 bases and J by 3 bases, with 13 bases left in between. The CDR3 runs to 14 residues. The CDR3 coding sequence is TGTGCCAGCAAATGTAACAGATTCTACAATGAGCAGTTCTTC. Translating gives CASKCNRFYNEQFF.